The source of this T cell receptor beta chain is a study of blood T cells in healthy people across ages. Looking at the study overall: Per two T cells, template switching captured roughly one barcoded beta molecule. Study-level points and caveats: When one million T cells were used, diversity estimates were thought to be underestimates.

Germline V gene sequence: CDR1 SGDLS, CDR2 YYNGEE. CDR3 length equals 19 residues. Trimming cost V 4 bases and J 6 bases; bases outside gene matches: 20. Primers used in a second PCR of about 6 to 11 cycles were a sample-barcoded 5' primer and a J-beta primer mix. Via MiXCR, TCRdb re-called the 5' RACE reads, giving one row per CDR3 protein. The sample records about 1,500,000 distinct CDR3 sequences, 28% being singletons. On this clonotype: Its antigen is currently unknown.

The chain uses TRBV9 and TRBJ2-4; 9 nucleotides align to TRBD1. This sequence originates from a woman in her twenties or thirties in good health. The sequencing input was blood. The CDR3 reads CASSTIPEQGAGSLNIQYF. CDR3 bases: TGTGCCAGCAGCACTATACCGGAACAGGGGGCCGGCTCTTTAAACATTCAGTACTTC.